This TCR beta chain was recovered during a study of read filtering for tumor transcriptome and immune sequencing. For the study at large: The cohort had roughly 16 men and over twelve women aged about 47 to 80, mean about 67 years. 8 patients were R-ISS I, some 15 were R-ISS II, 6 or 7 were R-ISS III. Per sample, TCR-region reads ranged about 4 to 11 million by IR-seq, 85 to 1273 by RNA-seq.

This library used roughly 400 ng RNA and molecular barcoded adaptors spanning alpha/delta and beta/gamma chains. TCRdb recomputed calls from the reads with MiXCR, one row per CDR3 protein. Here the sample spans 35,000 to 55,000 distinct CDR3 sequences, roughly 12% being singletons. The CDR3 has 13 residues. Germline V lookup: CDR1 SQVTM, CDR2 ANQGSEA. The junction had 3 bases not matched to a gene; V was cut back by 4 bases and J by 6 bases. Every patient had bone marrow sampled while the disease was active. Ten or more counts support this clonotype. The TCR originated in a donor at least 40 years old with multiple myeloma. Sequencing input: a population of CD138-negative cells sorted from bone marrow. The rearrangement uses TRBV29-1 and TRBJ2-4; 10 bases match TRBD1. The DNA of the CDR3 is TGCAGCGTTGGACAGGGGGCAGGAAACATTCAGTACTTC. Its protein is CSVGQGAGNIQYF.